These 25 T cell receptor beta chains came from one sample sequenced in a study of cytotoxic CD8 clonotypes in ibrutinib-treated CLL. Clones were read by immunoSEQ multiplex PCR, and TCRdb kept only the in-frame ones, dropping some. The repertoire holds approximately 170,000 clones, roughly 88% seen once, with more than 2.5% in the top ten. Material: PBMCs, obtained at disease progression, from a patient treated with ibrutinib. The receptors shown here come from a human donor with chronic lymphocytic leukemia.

CDR3 coding DNA: TGTGCCAGTAGTAAAACAGGGGATGACGAAAAACTGTTTTTT. This sequence encodes CASSKTGDDEKLFF. The chain couples TRBV19 to TRBJ1-4; TRBD1 aligns across 7 bases. Germline trimming cut 4 bases from V and 8 bases from J; bases unmatched to any gene: 7. This CDR3 region has 14 residues. The germline V gene encodes CDR1 LNHDA and CDR2 SQIVND (reference sequence).

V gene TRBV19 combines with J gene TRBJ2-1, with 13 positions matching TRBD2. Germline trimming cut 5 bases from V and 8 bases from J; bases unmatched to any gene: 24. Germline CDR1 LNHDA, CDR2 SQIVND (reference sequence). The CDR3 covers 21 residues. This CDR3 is CASSGGPVTSGRAIRFDEQFF. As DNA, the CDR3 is TGTGCCAGTAGTGGGGGCCCCGTCACTAGCGGGAGGGCCATCAGATTCGATGAGCAGTTCTTC.

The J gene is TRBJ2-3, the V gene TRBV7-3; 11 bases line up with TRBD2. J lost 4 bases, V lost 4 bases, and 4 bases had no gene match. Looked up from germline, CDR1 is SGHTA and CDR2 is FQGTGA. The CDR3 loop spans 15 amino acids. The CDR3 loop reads CASSSLAGGPDTQYF. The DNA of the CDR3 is TGTGCCAGCAGCTCCTTAGCGGGAGGGCCAGATACGCAGTATTTT.

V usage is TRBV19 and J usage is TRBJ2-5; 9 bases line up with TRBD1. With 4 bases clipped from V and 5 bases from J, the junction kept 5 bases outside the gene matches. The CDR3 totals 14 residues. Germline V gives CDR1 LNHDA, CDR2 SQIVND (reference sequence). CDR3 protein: CASSTRDRVETQYF. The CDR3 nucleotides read TGTGCCAGTAGTACCCGGGACAGGGTCGAGACCCAGTACTTC.

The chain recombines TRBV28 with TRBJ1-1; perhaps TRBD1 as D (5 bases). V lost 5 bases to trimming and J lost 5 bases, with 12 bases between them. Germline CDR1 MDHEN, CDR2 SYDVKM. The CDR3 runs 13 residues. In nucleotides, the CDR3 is TGTGCCAGCAGTCCCGGGGGTAGGACTGAAGCTTTCTTT. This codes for CASSPGGRTEAFF. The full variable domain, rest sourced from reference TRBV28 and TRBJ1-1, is DVKVTQSSRYLVKRTGEKVFLECVQDMDHENMFWYRQDPGLGLRLIYFSYDVKMKEKGDIPEGYSVSREKKERFSLILESASTNQTSMYLCASSPGGRTEAFFGQGTRLTVV.

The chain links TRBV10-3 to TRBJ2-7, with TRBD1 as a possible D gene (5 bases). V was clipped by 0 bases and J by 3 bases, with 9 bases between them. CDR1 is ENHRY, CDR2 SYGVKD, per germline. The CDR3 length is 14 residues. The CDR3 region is CAISESKGNYEQYF. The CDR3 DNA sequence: TGTGCCATCAGTGAGTCAAAGGGGAACTACGAGCAGTACTTC.

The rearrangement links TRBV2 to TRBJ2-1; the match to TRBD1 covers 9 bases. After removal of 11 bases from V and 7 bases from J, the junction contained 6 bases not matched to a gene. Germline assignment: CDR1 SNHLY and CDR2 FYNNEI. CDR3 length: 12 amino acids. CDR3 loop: CARGTGRNEQFF. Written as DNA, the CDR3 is TGTGCCCGCGGGACAGGGAGGAATGAGCAGTTCTTC.

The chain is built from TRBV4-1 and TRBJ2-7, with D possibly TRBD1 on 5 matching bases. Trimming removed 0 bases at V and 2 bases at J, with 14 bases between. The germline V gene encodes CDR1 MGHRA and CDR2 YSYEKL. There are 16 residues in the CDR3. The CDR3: CASSQDSTQATYEQYF. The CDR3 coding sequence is TGCGCCAGCAGCCAAGATTCGACACAGGCTACCTACGAGCAGTACTTC.

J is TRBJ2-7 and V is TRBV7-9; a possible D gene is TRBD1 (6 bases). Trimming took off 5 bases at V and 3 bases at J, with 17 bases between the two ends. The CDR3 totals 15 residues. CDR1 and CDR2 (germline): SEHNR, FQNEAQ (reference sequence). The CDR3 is CASSSYRGQSYEQYF. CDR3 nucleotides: TGTGCCAGCAGCAGCTACCGAGGACAGAGCTACGAGCAGTACTTC. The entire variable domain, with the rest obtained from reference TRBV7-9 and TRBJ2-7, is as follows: DTGVSQNPRHKITKRGQNVTFRCDPISEHNRLYWYRQTLGQGPEFLTYFQNEAQLEKSRLLSDRFSAERPKGSFSTLEIQRTEQGDSAMYLCASSSYRGQSYEQYFGPGTRLTVT.

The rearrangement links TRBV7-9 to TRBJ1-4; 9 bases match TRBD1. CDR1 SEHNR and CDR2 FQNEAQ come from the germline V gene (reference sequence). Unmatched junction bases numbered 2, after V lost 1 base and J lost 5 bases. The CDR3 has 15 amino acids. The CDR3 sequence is CASSLGDRVNEKLFF. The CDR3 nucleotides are TGTGCCAGCAGCTTAGGGGACAGGGTAAATGAAAAACTGTTTTTT.

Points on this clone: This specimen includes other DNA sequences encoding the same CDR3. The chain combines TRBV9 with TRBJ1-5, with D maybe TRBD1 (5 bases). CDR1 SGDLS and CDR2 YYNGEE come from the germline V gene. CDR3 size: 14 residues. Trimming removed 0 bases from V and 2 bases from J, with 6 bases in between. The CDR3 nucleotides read TGTGCCAGCAGCGTAGGAGGGGGCAATCAGCCCCAGCATTTT. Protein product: CASSVGGGNQPQHF.

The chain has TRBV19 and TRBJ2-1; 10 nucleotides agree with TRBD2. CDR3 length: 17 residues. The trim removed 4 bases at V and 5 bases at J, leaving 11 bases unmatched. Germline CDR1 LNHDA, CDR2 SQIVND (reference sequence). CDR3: CASSTTSGIPHHNEQFF. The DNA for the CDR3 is TGTGCCAGTAGTACAACTAGCGGGATACCCCACCACAATGAGCAGTTCTTC.

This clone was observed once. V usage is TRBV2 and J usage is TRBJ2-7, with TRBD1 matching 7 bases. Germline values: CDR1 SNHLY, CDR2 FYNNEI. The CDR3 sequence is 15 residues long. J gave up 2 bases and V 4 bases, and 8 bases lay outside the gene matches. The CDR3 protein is CASSVSDRQTYEQYF. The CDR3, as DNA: TGTGCCAGCAGTGTCTCGGACAGGCAGACCTACGAGCAGTACTTC.

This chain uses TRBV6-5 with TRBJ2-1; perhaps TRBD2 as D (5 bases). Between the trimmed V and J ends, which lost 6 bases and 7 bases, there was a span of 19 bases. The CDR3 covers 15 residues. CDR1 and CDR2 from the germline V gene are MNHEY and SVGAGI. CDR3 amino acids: CASRGMDLTGNEQFF. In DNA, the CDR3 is TGTGCCAGCAGGGGAATGGACTTAACGGGGAATGAGCAGTTCTTC.

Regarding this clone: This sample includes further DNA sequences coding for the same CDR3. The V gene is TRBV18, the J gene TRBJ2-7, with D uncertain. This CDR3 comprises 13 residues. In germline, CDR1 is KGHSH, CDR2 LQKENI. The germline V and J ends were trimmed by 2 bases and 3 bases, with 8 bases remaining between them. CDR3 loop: CASSPGQSYEQYF. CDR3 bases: TGTGCCAGCTCACCAGGGCAGAGCTACGAGCAGTACTTC.

For the CDR3, the DNA is TGTGCCAGCTCCGTACAGAGGAACACCGGGGAGCTGTTTTTT. Translation gives CASSVQRNTGELFF. The chain uses TRBV19 and TRBJ2-2; D is unresolved. Germline CDR1 reads LNHDA; CDR2 reads SQIVND (reference sequence). V was pared by 9 bases and J by 1 base, with 12 bases between. The CDR3 loop spans 14 amino acids.

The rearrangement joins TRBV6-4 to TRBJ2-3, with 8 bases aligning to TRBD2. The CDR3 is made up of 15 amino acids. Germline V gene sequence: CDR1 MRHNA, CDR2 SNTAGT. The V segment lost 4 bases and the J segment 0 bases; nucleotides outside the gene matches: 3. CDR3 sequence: CASSVERGSTDTQYF. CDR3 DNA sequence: TGTGCCAGCAGTGTTGAGCGGGGGAGCACAGATACGCAGTATTTT.

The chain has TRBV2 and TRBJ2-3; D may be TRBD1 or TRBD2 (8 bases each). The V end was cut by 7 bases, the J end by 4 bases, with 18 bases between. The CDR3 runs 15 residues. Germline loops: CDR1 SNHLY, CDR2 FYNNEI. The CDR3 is CASKILADRADTQYF. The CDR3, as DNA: TGTGCCAGCAAGATACTAGCGGACAGGGCAGATACGCAGTATTTT. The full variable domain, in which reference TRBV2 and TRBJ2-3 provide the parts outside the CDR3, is EPEVTQTPSHQVTQMGQEVILRCVPISNHLYFYWYRQILGQKVEFLVSFYNNEISEKSEIFDDQFSVERPDGSNFTLKIRSTKLEDSAMYFCASKILADRADTQYFGPGTRLTVL.

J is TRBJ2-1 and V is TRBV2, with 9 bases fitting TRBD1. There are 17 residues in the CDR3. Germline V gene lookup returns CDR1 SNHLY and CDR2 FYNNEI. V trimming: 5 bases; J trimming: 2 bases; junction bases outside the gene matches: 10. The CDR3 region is CASSFLATGGAYNEQFF. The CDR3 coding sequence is TGTGCCAGCAGTTTTTTAGCGACAGGGGGTGCCTACAATGAGCAGTTCTTC.

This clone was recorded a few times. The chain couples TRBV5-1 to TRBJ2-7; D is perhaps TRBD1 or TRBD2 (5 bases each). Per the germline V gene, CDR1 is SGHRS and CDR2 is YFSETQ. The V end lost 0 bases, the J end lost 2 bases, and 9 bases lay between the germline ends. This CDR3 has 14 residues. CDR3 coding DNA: TGCGCCAGCAGCTTGGAGGGACGGACCTACGAGCAGTACTTC. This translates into CASSLEGRTYEQYF.

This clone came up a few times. CDR3 DNA sequence: TGTGCCTGGAGTCTTCCTCGCTTCTCTGGAAACACCATATATTTT. It translates to CAWSLPRFSGNTIYF. This chain uses TRBV30 with TRBJ1-3; no clear D gene. The V end was cut by 2 bases, the J end by 0 bases, with 11 bases between. This CDR3 is built from 15 residues. The germline V gene has CDR1 GTSNPN and CDR2 SVGIG (reference sequence).

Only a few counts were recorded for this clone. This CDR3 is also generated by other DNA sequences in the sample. Here the CDR3 reads CASSRGGSSYEQYF. DNA of the CDR3: TGTGCCAGCAGCCGCGGGGGGAGCTCCTACGAGCAGTACTTC. The chain links TRBV14 to TRBJ2-7; TRBD2 matches at 8 bases. This CDR3 contains 14 residues. V was clipped by 4 bases and J by 0 bases; unmatched bases: 2. Per germline, CDR1 SGHDN and CDR2 FVKESK.

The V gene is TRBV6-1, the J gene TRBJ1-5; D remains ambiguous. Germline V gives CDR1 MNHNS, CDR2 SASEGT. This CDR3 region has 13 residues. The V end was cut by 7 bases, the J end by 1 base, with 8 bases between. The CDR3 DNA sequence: TGTGCCAGCACCCCCACGAGCAATCAGCCCCAGCATTTT. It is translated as CASTPTSNQPQHF.

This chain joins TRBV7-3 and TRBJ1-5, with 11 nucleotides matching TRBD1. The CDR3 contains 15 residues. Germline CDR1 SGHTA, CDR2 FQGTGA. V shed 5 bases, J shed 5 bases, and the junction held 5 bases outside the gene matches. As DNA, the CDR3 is TGTGCCAGCAGCGCTCAGGACAGGGGGCATCAGCCCCAGCATTTT. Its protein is CASSAQDRGHQPQHF.

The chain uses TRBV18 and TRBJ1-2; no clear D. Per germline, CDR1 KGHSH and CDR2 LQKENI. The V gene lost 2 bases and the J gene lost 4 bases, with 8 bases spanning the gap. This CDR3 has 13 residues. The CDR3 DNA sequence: TGTGCCAGCTCACCAACGACGGCCTATGGCTACACCTTC. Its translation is CASSPTTAYGYTF. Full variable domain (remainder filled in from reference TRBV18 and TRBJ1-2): NAGVMQNPRHLVRRRGQEARLRCSPMKGHSHVYWYRQLPEEGLKFMVYLQKENIIDESGMPKERFSAEFPKEGPSILRIQQVVRGDSAAYFCASSPTTAYGYTFGSGTRLTVV.